This TCR beta chain emerged from a study of vaccination and CD4 T cells after COVID-19. Study background: Eight or nine convalescent patients had mild and one had severe PCR-confirmed SARS-CoV-2 disease. Cultures serving as controls received a peptide pool (CEFX or HIV-1 Nef) or no peptide. Study results and limitations: No early post-infection timepoints were studied, and convalescent patients studied were relatively few.

This clonotype was recorded only once. What it recognizes is unknown. CDR3 length equals 16 residues. The ends lost 1 base at V and 2 bases at J; junction bases unmatched: 6. Germline CDR1 and CDR2: MGHRA and YSYEKL. Time point in this sample: late sampling 161 to 241 days after vaccination in a few convalescent patients. The treatment is: approximately 9-day PBMC culture with coronavirus spike peptide pools or control peptides (ViraFEST assay). CD4+ T cells that had been cultured provided DNA sequenced with the Oncomine TCR Beta short-read assay. MiXCR, applied by TCRdb to the PCR reads, yields one record per CDR3 protein. The sample consists of roughly 15,000 distinct CDR3 sequences, 52% of them appearing once.

The sequence was obtained from a human donor who had recovered from COVID-19. This sample comprised CD4+ T cells from blood, cultured in vitro, obtained about 7 months after SARS-CoV-2 vaccination. The chain links TRBV4-1 to TRBJ2-7, with TRBD2 matching 9 bases. CDR3 sequence: CASSQGRTSETYEQYF. The CDR3 DNA is TGCGCCAGCAGCCAAGGACGGACTAGCGAGACCTACGAGCAGTACTTC.